Each of the 26 T cell receptor beta chains below was sequenced from the same sample in a study of beta chain features in type 1 diabetes. Every isolated RNA sample was fully reverse transcribed, so sequencing captured expressed TCRB transcripts. TCRdb's copy holds only in-frame clones and misses some; the assay was immunoSEQ multiplex PCR. The sample has just over 150,000 clones, around 10% seen once; the top ten hold about 2%. The sample comprised central memory CD4+ T cells from blood. These receptors were taken from a man aged 18 to 30 in good health.

This clone was seen a handful of times. The chain links TRBV29-1 to TRBJ2-3, with D perhaps matching TRBD1 or TRBD2 (5 bases each). From germline, CDR1 is SQVTM and CDR2 ANQGSEA. The germline V and J ends were trimmed by 3 bases and 6 bases, with 16 bases remaining between them. This CDR3 is built from 14 residues. CDR3 protein: CSVDRGSPGDTQYF. CDR3 sequence (DNA): TGCAGCGTTGATAGGGGATCCCCGGGGGATACGCAGTATTTT.

The chain is built from TRBV4-2 and TRBJ1-5, with 7 bases lining up with TRBD1. The CDR3 has 13 residues. V dropped 1 base and J dropped 7; count of bases not matched to a gene: 1. Germline CDR1 and CDR2: LGHNA and YNFKEQ. The CDR3 nucleotides read TGTGCCAGCAGCCAAGTACAGGGGCAGCCCCAGCATTTT. This gives the protein CASSQVQGQPQHF.

The chain employs TRBV11-3 and TRBJ2-1; D possibly corresponds to TRBD2 (6 bases). The CDR3 runs 14 residues. Deletions cut 7 bases from V and 3 bases from J, with 13 bases between. Germline V CDR1 and CDR2: SGHNT, YENEEA. In DNA form, the CDR3 reads TGTGCCAGCATGAAAGCGGGTGGCTACAATGAGCAGTTCTTC. It yields the protein CASMKAGGYNEQFF. The full variable domain, completed using reference TRBV11-3 and TRBJ2-1, is EAGVVQSPRYKIIEKKQPVAFWCNPISGHNTLYWYLQNLGQGPELLIRYENEEAVDDSQLPKDRFSAERLKGVDSTLKIQPAELGDSAVYLCASMKAGGYNEQFFGPGTRLTVL.

The CDR3 DNA reads as TGTGCCAGCAGTGGGACAGGGGTGGGTGGCTACACCTTC. Protein sequence: CASSGTGVGGYTF. This rearrangement joins TRBV27 to TRBJ1-2; 10 nucleotides align to TRBD1. The CDR3 length is 13 residues. In germline, CDR1 is MNHEY, CDR2 SMNVEV (reference sequence). Germline trimming cut 5 bases from V and 7 bases from J; bases unmatched to any gene: 4.

The chain joins TRBV29-1 to TRBJ2-1, with 10 bases fitting TRBD2. The V gene's germline CDR1 is SQVTM and CDR2 ANQGSEA. Unmatched junction bases numbered 4, after V lost 6 bases and J lost 2 bases. The CDR3 has 14 amino acids. The CDR3 nucleotides read TGCAGCGTCCGACTAGCGGGCCCCTACAATGAGCAGTTCTTC. Protein: CSVRLAGPYNEQFF.

This clone was detected only a few times. V is TRBV29-1 and J is TRBJ1-1; no clear D gene. This CDR3 has 12 residues. Germline V gene data show CDR1 as SQVTM and CDR2 as ANQGSEA. Trimming left V 7 bases short and J 6 bases short, with 15 bases between. The CDR3 region is CSGTGRRAEAFF. The CDR3 bases are TGCAGCGGGACCGGGAGGAGGGCTGAAGCTTTCTTT. The variable domain in full, with the rest retrieved from reference TRBV29-1 and TRBJ1-1, is SAVISQKPSRDICQRGTSLTIQCQVDSQVTMMFWYRQQPGQSLTLIATANQGSEATYESGFVIDKFPISRPNLTFSTLTVSNMSPEDSSIYLCSGTGRRAEAFFGQGTRLTVV.

This clone was observed a few times. The rearrangement uses TRBV18 and TRBJ1-1; 7 bases are shared with TRBD1. The CDR3 is 14 amino acids. The germline V gene encodes CDR1 KGHSH and CDR2 LQKENI. V trimming: 2 bases; J trimming: 5 bases; junction bases outside the gene matches: 5. The CDR3 coding sequence is TGTGCCAGCTCACCAAGACAGGGTGAAACTGAAGCTTTCTTT. Its translation is CASSPRQGETEAFF.

In its sample, this clone was seen a few times. The V gene is TRBV6-6, the J gene TRBJ1-1; 7 bases are a match to TRBD1. Germline loops: CDR1 MNHNY, CDR2 SVGAGI (reference sequence). This CDR3 comprises 16 residues. Germline trimming cut 5 bases from V and 1 base from J; bases unmatched to any gene: 10. This CDR3 reads CASSRGSGQQNTEAFF. The CDR3 DNA is TGTGCCAGCAGTAGAGGATCGGGACAGCAGAACACTGAAGCTTTCTTT.

This clone was counted ten times or more. This rearrangement joins TRBV29-1 to TRBJ2-7; TRBD2 aligns across 12 bases. Per the germline V gene, CDR1 is SQVTM and CDR2 is ANQGSEA. The CDR3 sequence is 12 residues long. The ends lost 5 bases at V and 8 bases at J; junction bases unmatched: 4. The CDR3 nucleotides are TGCAGCGTTTTGACTAGCGGGGGTAAGCAGTACTTC. It codes for CSVLTSGGKQYF.

This clone was counted a few times. This may come from a read error, since a much larger clone is one base off. This chain joins TRBV29-1 and TRBJ1-1; D is unresolved. Trimming cost V 8 bases and J 2 bases, with 12 bases left between them. Germline CDR1 and CDR2: SQVTM and ANQGSEA. This CDR3 has 12 amino acids. The CDR3: CSFQRTNTEAFF. The CDR3 bases are TGCAGCTTTCAGAGGACCAACACTGAAGCTTTCTTT.

The V and J genes are TRBV28 and TRBJ2-5; 7 bases fit TRBD2. CDR1 is MDHEN, CDR2 SYDVKM, per germline. CDR3 size: 16 residues. The CDR3 nucleotides are TGTGCGAGCCAGGTGGGCGGGAGAGGCAGTTTGGAGACCCAGTACTTC. Protein: CASQVGGRGSLETQYF.

J is TRBJ1-2 and V is TRBV30; D uncertain. Germline V gene sequence: CDR1 GTSNPN, CDR2 SVGIG (reference sequence). This CDR3 contains 13 residues. V was shortened by 2 bases and J by 6 bases, with 13 bases between the two germline ends. CDR3 protein: CAWSRRPSDGYTF. CDR3 nucleotide sequence: TGTGCCTGGAGTCGCCGACCCTCAGATGGCTACACCTTC.

The rearrangement joins TRBV25-1 to TRBJ1-6; D not certain. This CDR3 comprises 11 residues. Per germline, CDR1 MGHDK and CDR2 SYGVNS. Trimming took off 4 bases at V and 8 bases at J, with 3 bases between the two ends. The CDR3 is CASSGDSPLHF. DNA for the CDR3: TGTGCCAGCAGTGGGGATTCACCCCTCCACTTT. The variable domain in full, completed from reference TRBV25-1 and TRBJ1-6, reads EADIYQTPRYLVIGTGKKITLECSQTMGHDKMYWYQQDPGMELHLIHYSYGVNSTEKGDLSSESTVSRIRTEHFPLTLESARPSHTSQYLCASSGDSPLHFGNGTRLTVT.

The CDR3 is CASSKDRPNSPLHF. CDR3 DNA: TGTGCCAGCAGCAAGGACCGCCCGAATTCACCCCTCCACTTT. This rearrangement joins TRBV7-6 to TRBJ1-6; D unclear. This CDR3 comprises 14 residues. CDR1 is SGHVS, CDR2 FNYEAQ, per germline. V shed 5 bases and J shed 7 bases, with 12 bases lying between them.

This chain uses TRBV6-1 with TRBJ1-2, with unresolved D. V lost 4 bases to trimming and J lost 5 bases, with 2 bases between them. Germline CDR1 is MNHNS and CDR2 is SASEGT. The CDR3 is 10 amino acids. The CDR3 reads CASSVYGYTF. CDR3 sequence (DNA): TGTGCCAGCAGTGTGTATGGCTACACCTTC.

The chain carries TRBV5-1 and TRBJ2-1; D uncertain. The CDR3 spans 13 residues. Germline V lookup: CDR1 SGHRS, CDR2 YFSETQ. Trimming took 0 bases from V and 6 from J, leaving 7 bases between them. CDR3 amino acids: CASSLVGSNEQFF. Here the CDR3 DNA reads TGCGCCAGCAGCTTGGTGGGAAGCAATGAGCAGTTCTTC.

The V gene is TRBV4-2, the J gene TRBJ2-4; 8 nucleotides match TRBD2. CDR1 is LGHNA, CDR2 YNFKEQ, per germline. This CDR3 spans 19 amino acids. The ends lost 4 bases at V and 0 bases at J; junction bases unmatched: 14. CDR3 bases: TGTGCCAGCAGCCCAGCCGGGACTAGACTACGGGTAGCCAAAAACATTCAGTACTTC. Its translation is CASSPAGTRLRVAKNIQYF.

This clone is medium-sized by share. This chain joins TRBV15 and TRBJ2-7; TRBD2 agrees at 8 bases. V was pared by 3 bases and J by 5 bases, with 12 bases of the junction left unmatched. The CDR3 has 16 amino acids. Germline values: CDR1 LNHNV, CDR2 YYDKDF (reference sequence). CDR3: CATSSAVAGNRNEQYF. In DNA, the CDR3 is TGTGCCACCAGCAGTGCTGTAGCGGGGAATAGAAACGAGCAGTACTTC.

The chain joins TRBV28 to TRBJ2-1; 9 bases map to TRBD2. The junction had 20 bases not matched to a gene; V was cut back by 2 bases and J by 6 bases. This CDR3 has 20 amino acids. The germline gives CDR1 MDHEN, CDR2 SYDVKM. CDR3 in DNA: TGTGCCAGCAGTTTAGGGGTTGGGCTAGCGGGATCCAGGCGGGGCAATGAGCAGTTCTTC. As protein: CASSLGVGLAGSRRGNEQFF.

This clone showed up just a few times. The genes are TRBV7-2 and TRBJ2-3; 7 nucleotides agree with TRBD2. V was pared by 5 bases and J by 5 bases, with 10 bases of the junction left unmatched. The CDR3 is made up of 15 amino acids. Germline values: CDR1 SGHTA, CDR2 FQGNSA. The CDR3 sequence is CASSVPLAEEDTQYF. In nucleotides, the CDR3 is TGTGCCAGCAGCGTGCCGCTAGCGGAGGAAGATACGCAGTATTTT.

The J gene is TRBJ2-7, the V gene TRBV4-1; D unclear. V lost 1 base to trimming and J lost 2 bases, with 9 bases between them. The CDR3 length is 14 residues. In germline, CDR1 is MGHRA, CDR2 YSYEKL. The DNA of the CDR3 is TGCGCCAGCAGCCAAGGGCCGTATCCCTACGAGCAGTACTTC. Its protein product is CASSQGPYPYEQYF.

This clone came up many times. The chain couples TRBV7-8 to TRBJ2-5, with TRBD1 matching over 9 bases. The CDR3 contains 16 residues. Germline trimming cut 5 bases from V and 2 bases from J; bases unmatched to any gene: 9. Germline-derived CDR1 and CDR2 are SGHVS and FQNEAQ. The chain's CDR3 is CASSHRRDRGQETQYF. Here the CDR3 DNA reads TGTGCCAGCAGCCATCGCCGCGACAGGGGGCAAGAGACCCAGTACTTC.

Worth noting for this clone: Other nucleotide sequences in the sample specify the same CDR3. CDR3 sequence (DNA): TGTGCCAGCAGCCAAGAGACCCAGTACTTC. Its translation is CASSQETQYF. This rearrangement joins TRBV7-9 to TRBJ2-5; D unclear. Germline lookup yields CDR1 SEHNR and CDR2 FQNEAQ (reference sequence). Trimming took 5 bases from V and 2 from J, leaving 0 bases between them. The length of the CDR3 is 10 residues.

V usage is TRBV5-1 and J usage is TRBJ2-1; no definite D call. Germline CDR1 SGHRS, CDR2 YFSETQ. The length of the CDR3 is 14 residues. Trimming took off 2 bases at V and 7 bases at J, with 13 bases between the two ends. This CDR3 reads CASSLVMLSNEQFF. CDR3 nucleotides: TGCGCCAGCAGCTTAGTAATGCTGTCGAATGAGCAGTTCTTC.

The CDR3 loop is CASSSLRYEQYF. Here the CDR3 DNA reads TGTGCCAGCAGTTCGCTACGTTACGAGCAGTACTTC. The chain links TRBV28 to TRBJ2-7; D remains unclear. The CDR3 consists of 12 residues. Trimming took 4 bases from V and 4 from J, leaving 8 bases between them. Germline values: CDR1 MDHEN, CDR2 SYDVKM.

CDR3 region: CASSQEGREETQYF. The CDR3 DNA is TGTGCCAGCAGCCAAGAGGGTAGGGAAGAGACCCAGTACTTC. J is TRBJ2-5 and V is TRBV4-2; D gene ambiguous. V lost 0 bases to trimming and J lost 3 bases, with 8 bases between them. Germline-derived CDR1 and CDR2 are LGHNA and YNFKEQ. The CDR3 runs to 14 residues.